This TCR beta chain stems from a study of patients and donors after allogeneic stem cell transplantation. The CDR3 spans 14 residues. Germline V gives CDR1 SGHDT, CDR2 YYEEEE. V lost 6 bases and J 4 bases, leaving 16 bases between the germline ends. One entry per CDR3 protein, called by TCRdb with MiXCR from the RT-PCR reads. The sample has tens of thousands of distinct CDR3 sequences; roughly 52% are singletons. The chain carries TRBV5-6 and TRBJ1-2, with D perhaps TRBD1 (6 bases). The sample was blood, either unsorted or a sorted T cell fraction (not recorded which). This clonotype was obtained from a human donor who was either an allogeneic HSCT recipient or a stem cell or donor lymphocyte infusion donor (not recorded which). It is not recorded whose cells these are; they may come from a transplant donor. The CDR3, as DNA: TGTGCCAGCAAAGTGGGGGGCCCCGTCTATGGCTACACCTTC. Translation: CASKVGGPVYGYTF.